This TCR beta chain is drawn from a study of T cells in localized non-small cell lung cancer. Overall study findings and caveats: Median around 56 top-100 tumor clones were shared with paired adjacent lung. Sequencing, confined to only one tumor region, leaves heterogeneity possible.

With 3 bases removed from V and 5 bases from J, the gap between germline ends came to 10 bases. The V gene's germline CDR1 is SQVTM and CDR2 ANQGSEA. The CDR3 is 12 amino acids. As regards this clone: Its cognate antigen is unknown.

TCRdb's copy holds only in-frame clones and misses some; the assay was immunoSEQ multiplex PCR. This table holds about 82,000 clones, about three quarters found once. The TCR sequence derives from a man between 35 and 75 years old with stage II squamous cell lung carcinoma. Sequenced material: PBMCs, taken before any cancer treatment. V gene TRBV29-1 combines with J gene TRBJ1-1; unclear D gene. The CDR3 here is CSVEQVGTEAFF. The CDR3 DNA sequence: TGCAGCGTTGAGCAGGTGGGGACTGAAGCTTTCTTT.